The rows below give T cell receptor beta chains drawn from one sample of a study of tumor-infiltrating lymphocytes in primary liver carcinoma. TCRdb processed the multiplex PCR reads anew with MiXCR; each CDR3 protein has one entry. The repertoire holds 100,000 to 120,000 distinct CDR3 sequences, with roughly four fifths as singletons. Source material: liver tumor tissue from sampling region 3. The receptors originated from a man in his forties or fifties with primary liver carcinoma and hepatitis B virus infection. CDR3s include the opening cysteine and the closing phenylalanine or tryptophan. D genes are given only for firm matches. Size is omitted from some rows. Given values are once, few, many or a class for expanded clones.

CDR3 DNA	CDR3 protein	V gene	D gene	J gene	clone size
TGTACCAGCAGCTTGGAGAGCCAGGGGGGAGCAGGAAACACCATATATTTT	CTSSLESQGGAGNTIYF	TRBV5-1	TRBD1	TRBJ1-3	.
TGTGCCAGCAGCCTTGAGGGGGGAGGAGGAGATACGCAGTATTTT	CASSLEGGGGDTQYF	TRBV4-2	.	TRBJ2-3	medium-sized
TGCAGCGTTATAGGCTGGACAGGGGGCACTAAAGCTTTCTTT	CSVIGWTGGTKAFF	TRBV29-1	TRBD1	TRBJ1-1	.
TGCAGCGTCCCTTTGGGATTAGCGGGGTCATACGAGCAGTACTTC	CSVPLGLAGSYEQYF	TRBV29-1	TRBD2	TRBJ2-7	.
TGTGCCAGTAGTGTGAAATGGGAGCTCGAGCAGTACTTC	CASSVKWELEQYF	TRBV12-3/TRBV12-4	.	TRBJ2-7	.
TGCACCAGCAGCCCAATGACAGGGCATCCCCCCAGGGAGCTGTTTTTT	CTSSPMTGHPPRELFF	TRBV4-3	TRBD1	TRBJ2-2	once
TGTGCCAGCAGTTCCCACCCTCGGGATCCCCTGCACCAAGAGACACAGTACTTC	CASSSHPRDPLHQETQYF	TRBV6-2/TRBV6-3	.	TRBJ2-5	once
TGTAGCGTCGCATTGGGACTAGCGAGGTCGTACGAGCAGTACTTC	CSVALGLARSYEQYF	TRBV29-1	TRBD2	TRBJ2-7	.
TGTGCCAGCAGTGCACAGGGTCGGAGTGAAGCTTTCTTT	CASSAQGRSEAFF	TRBV6-1	.	TRBJ1-1	.
TGTGCCAGGATGGACAGGGGGGACGGGGAGCTGTTTTTT	CARMDRGDGELFF	TRBV6-2/TRBV6-3	TRBD1	TRBJ2-2	once
TGCAGCGTTATCATGACAGACACCGGGGAGCTGTTTTTT	CSVIMTDTGELFF	TRBV29-1	.	TRBJ2-2	.
TGTGCCAGCAGTGCCGTAGCGGGATGGGTAAACAAAGGGCAATTCTTC	CASSAVAGWVNKGQFF	TRBV14	TRBD2	TRBJ2-1	.
TGTGCCAGCAGCTTGGAGGGCAGTAATATTGGCGTGCAGTACTTC	CASSLEGSNIGVQYF	TRBV5-6	.	TRBJ2-7	medium-sized
TGTGCCAGCAGCTCTGGGAAGCTCTGTTGGAGCCCGCACAGATACGCAGTATTT	CASSSGKLCWSPHRYAVF	TRBV11-1	.	TRBJ2-3	.
TGCGTCAGCAGCCAAGAGGGACTGCCGTCTGAGACCCAGTTCTTC	CVSSQEGLPSETQFF	TRBV4-3	.	TRBJ2-1	.
TGTGCCAGCAGCATTACAGGTTTTAACACCGGGGAGCTGTTTTTT	CASSITGFNTGELFF	TRBV2	.	TRBJ2-2	.
TGTGCCAGCAACCAGGAATTGCAGACAAACAATGTGCAGTTCTTC	CASNQELQTNNVQFF	TRBV4-2	.	TRBJ2-1	.
TGCCGCGTTGGACTGCTTAGAGGGGATGAACAGTTCTTC	CRVGLLRGDEQFF	TRBV29-1	.	TRBJ2-1	.
TGTGTCAGCACCACAGTGGGGACTACTGAAGCTTTCTTT	CVSTTVGTTEAFF	TRBV6-6	.	TRBJ1-1	.
TGTGCCAGCAGTCCCGACTGGGAGGCCCAGTACTTT	CASSPDWEAQYF	TRBV6-5	.	TRBJ2-5	.
TGTGCCAGCAGTCATTCGACAGGGGGAGGCAATCAGCCCCAGCATTTT	CASSHSTGGGNQPQHF	TRBV6-6	TRBD1	TRBJ1-5	.
TGTGCCAGCAGCGTGAGTTGGGGTAATTCACCCCTCCACTTC	CASSVSWGNSPLHF	TRBV13	.	TRBJ1-6	.
TGCGCCAGCAGTGACGGAAACTCTGGGGCCGACGTCCTAACTTTC	CASSDGNSGADVLTF	TRBV4-3	.	TRBJ2-6	.
TGCAGAGCTTCTGGGGCGGGCACAGATACGCAGTGTTTT	CRASGAGTDTQCF	TRBV29-1	.	TRBJ2-3	.
TGTGCCAGCTGCGCCCCCGGGACTAGCGTTGGGGGGGTTACGCAGTATTTT	CASCAPGTSVGGVTQYF	TRBV5-4	TRBD2	TRBJ2-3	.